A single sample is the source of the 22 T cell receptor beta chains below, sequenced in a study of shared clonotypes between healthy human individuals. Repertoires were generated with immunoSEQ multiplex PCR, while TCRdb's copy carries only in-frame clones and drops some. The repertoire holds hundreds of thousands of clones, with 90% to 96% as singletons. Source material: naive CD4+ T cells sorted from blood. Sample subset: CD45RA+ positively selected. The receptors here all came from a woman in her twenties or thirties in good health.

This clone was seen a single time. The chain carries TRBV10-3 and TRBJ2-3; tentative D call: TRBD2 (5 bases). Germline V lookup: CDR1 ENHRY, CDR2 SYGVKD. The V end was cut by 3 bases, the J end by 1 base, with 14 bases between. CDR3 size: 16 residues. CDR3 protein: CAISDYPSGGTDTQYF. CDR3 sequence (DNA): TGTGCCATCAGTGACTACCCAAGCGGTGGCACAGATACGCAGTATTTT.

This clone was picked up one time. This chain uses TRBV28 with TRBJ2-7, with 15 bases identical to TRBD2. This CDR3 region has 16 residues. V was clipped by 8 bases and J by 5 bases; unmatched bases: 10. Germline V lookup: CDR1 MDHEN, CDR2 SYDVKM. The CDR3 sequence: CASESPGLAGGNEQYF. CDR3 bases: TGTGCCAGCGAAAGCCCGGGACTAGCGGGAGGAAACGAGCAGTACTTC.

There are a few counts of this clone. The rearrangement links TRBV28 to TRBJ1-5, with TRBD1 matching 7 bases. Germline V lookup: CDR1 MDHEN, CDR2 SYDVKM. V shed 6 bases and J 6 bases; nucleotides not matched to a gene: 5. The CDR3 has 13 amino acids. The chain's CDR3 is CASRSRGVQPQHF. CDR3 DNA: TGTGCCAGCAGGTCCAGGGGGGTTCAGCCCCAGCATTTT.

The chain joins TRBV11-2 to TRBJ2-1, with a tentative D call TRBD2 (5 bases). Germline loops: CDR1 SGHAT, CDR2 FQNNGV. V was shortened by 1 base and J by 1 base, with 8 bases between the two germline ends. CDR3 size: 15 residues. The CDR3 coding sequence is TGTGCCAGCAGCTTAGCGGGGAGTTCCTACAATGAGCAGTTCTTC. Translated, it gives CASSLAGSSYNEQFF.

The sample holds one count of this clone. The V call is TRBV1, the J call TRBJ2-5; the D call TRBD1 from the table was never checked on the DNA. The end of the DNA is better explained by TRBJ2-7, so the J call may be wrong. TRBV1 is labeled a pseudogene. The CDR3 runs 15 residues. Here the CDR3 DNA reads TGCACCCAGCAGGGTCAGCCAGGGGCTCCCCTCGAGCAGTACTTC. Its protein product is CTQQGQPGAPLEQYF.

This sequence joins TRBV30 and TRBJ1-5; D remains unclear. V was trimmed by 2 bases and J by 4 bases, leaving 12 bases between them. The CDR3 consists of 14 residues. The germline V gene has CDR1 GTSNPN and CDR2 SVGIG (reference sequence). CDR3: CAWSTGAENQPQHF. The DNA of the CDR3 is TGTGCCTGGAGTACGGGAGCTGAGAATCAGCCCCAGCATTTT.

The genes are TRBV19 and TRBJ2-1; 11 positions agree with TRBD2. This CDR3 contains 16 residues. The junction had 12 bases not matched to a gene; V was cut back by 4 bases and J by 10 bases. Germline V CDR1 and CDR2: LNHDA, SQIVND (reference sequence). CDR3 DNA sequence: TGTGCCAGTAGTAAGACCGGGACTAGCGGTTCGCTGGAGCAGTTCTTC. Amino acid sequence: CASSKTGTSGSLEQFF.

The chain couples TRBV11-3 to TRBJ2-1; tentatively, D is TRBD2 (5 bases). The CDR3 covers 14 residues. Germline loops: CDR1 SGHNT, CDR2 YENEEA. Trimming stripped 5 bases from V and 1 base from J, with 9 bases between. This CDR3 reads CASSPRGSYNEQFF. The CDR3, as DNA: TGTGCCAGCAGCCCCCGGGGATCCTACAATGAGCAGTTCTTC.

This chain connects TRBV18 to TRBJ2-7; D remains unclear. Per germline, CDR1 KGHSH and CDR2 LQKENI. The CDR3 has 15 residues. V lost 2 bases and J lost 2, with 13 bases in between. The CDR3 nucleotides are TGTGCCAGCTCACCAGCGGCAAATATCCCCTACGAGCAGTACTTC. Its translation: CASSPAANIPYEQYF.

This clone was seen once. The rearrangement links TRBV28 to TRBJ2-7; the match to TRBD2 covers 14 bases. Germline CDR1 and CDR2: MDHEN and SYDVKM. This CDR3 is built from 16 residues. Trimming removed 1 base from V and 7 bases from J; junction bases left unmatched: 6. This CDR3 reads CASSLLGLAGGKEQYF. CDR3 bases: TGTGCCAGCAGTTTATTAGGACTAGCGGGAGGTAAAGAGCAGTACTTC.

This clone was seen a single time. The genes are TRBV2 and TRBJ2-5; no reliable D call. The J call may be incorrect, as the DNA end agrees better with TRBJ2-7. The CDR3 length is 12 residues. Germline V gene sequence: CDR1 SNHLY, CDR2 FYNNEI. The CDR3 nucleotides are TGTGCCAGCAGTGCAAACCGCTACGAGCAGTACTTC. Protein product: CASSANRYEQYF.

The chain has TRBV6-1 and TRBJ2-7; 9 bases fit TRBD1. The length of the CDR3 is 14 residues. V gave up 7 bases and J gave up 4 bases; unmatched junction bases: 8. Germline CDR1 reads MNHNS; CDR2 reads SASEGT. Written as DNA, the CDR3 is TGTGCCAGCATCAGTACAGGGGGCAGGTACGAGCAGTACTTC. It yields the protein CASISTGGRYEQYF.

The rearrangement uses TRBV7-9 and TRBJ1-4, with D uncertain. The CDR3 has 13 amino acids. Trimming removed 1 base from V and 7 bases from J, with 7 bases in between. The V gene's germline CDR1 is SEHNR and CDR2 FQNEAQ (reference sequence). The CDR3 sequence: CASSLGTGEKLFF. The CDR3 DNA follows: TGTGCCAGCAGCTTAGGCACCGGTGAAAAACTGTTTTTT.

This chain joins TRBV18 and TRBJ1-3, with TRBD1 identical over 7 bases. The CDR3 extends over 15 amino acids. Germline values: CDR1 KGHSH, CDR2 LQKENI. The junction had 8 bases not matched to a gene; V was cut back by 3 bases and J by 6 bases. CDR3 residues: CASSPRDRKENTIYF. The DNA of the CDR3 is TGTGCCAGCTCACCCCGGGACAGAAAGGAAAACACCATATATTTT.

V gene TRBV28 combines with J gene TRBJ1-1, with D maybe TRBD1 (5 bases). The CDR3 runs to 14 residues. Germline loops: CDR1 MDHEN, CDR2 SYDVKM. V was clipped by 3 bases and J by 11 bases, with 19 bases between them. The CDR3 DNA sequence: TGTGCCAGCAGTTTTGTGGTAAGGGACCCGGGGGCTTTCTTT. Translation gives CASSFVVRDPGAFF.

V and J are TRBV6-5 and TRBJ2-5; D gene unclear. There are 15 residues in the CDR3. Looked up from germline, CDR1 is MNHEY and CDR2 is SVGAGI. V lost 2 bases to trimming and J lost 1 base, with 11 bases between them. The CDR3 is CASSYVRSTQETQYF. The CDR3 DNA reads as TGTGCCAGCAGTTACGTCCGGAGCACCCAAGAGACCCAGTACTTC.

The chain uses TRBV6-5 and TRBJ1-4; no clear D. The germline V gene encodes CDR1 MNHEY and CDR2 SVGAGI. This CDR3 has 13 amino acids. V was pared by 4 bases and J by 8 bases, with 11 bases between. The CDR3 bases are TGTGCCAGCAGTTTGGACGGGTGGGAAAAACTGTTTTTT. Translating it yields CASSLDGWEKLFF.

The V and J genes are TRBV19 and TRBJ2-2; the D is unclear. The CDR3 extends over 12 amino acids. Germline CDR1 is LNHDA and CDR2 is SQIVND (reference sequence). Deletions cut 8 bases from V and 10 bases from J, with 14 bases between. DNA for the CDR3: TGTGCCAGTTTGCGTCGCCCGTCGGAGCTGTTTTTT. It codes for CASLRRPSELFF. The full variable domain, completed using reference TRBV19 and TRBJ2-2, is DGGITQSPKYLFRKEGQNVTLSCEQNLNHDAMYWYRQDPGQGLRLIYYSQIVNDFQKGDIAEGYSVSREKKESFPLTVTSAQKNPTAFYLCASLRRPSELFFGEGSRLTVL.

The chain combines TRBV11-3 with TRBJ2-2; 7 bases align to TRBD2. V shed 5 bases, J shed 2 bases, and the junction held 5 bases outside the gene matches. The CDR3 has 15 amino acids. Germline V gives CDR1 SGHNT, CDR2 YENEEA. This CDR3 is CASSPPGGNTGELFF. The CDR3 DNA is TGTGCCAGCAGCCCCCCGGGGGGAAACACCGGGGAGCTGTTTTTT. The full variable domain, its missing parts supplied by reference TRBV11-3 and TRBJ2-2, is EAGVVQSPRYKIIEKKQPVAFWCNPISGHNTLYWYLQNLGQGPELLIRYENEEAVDDSQLPKDRFSAERLKGVDSTLKIQPAELGDSAVYLCASSPPGGNTGELFFGEGSRLTVL.

The J gene is TRBJ1-2, the V gene TRBV11-2; TRBD1 matches at 7 bases. The CDR3 loop spans 14 amino acids. CDR1 SGHAT and CDR2 FQNNGV come from the germline V gene. V dropped 5 bases and J dropped 3; count of bases not matched to a gene: 6. The DNA for the CDR3 is TGTGCCAGCAGCCCATTCGGGACAGACTATGGCTACACCTTC. Its protein is CASSPFGTDYGYTF.

This rearrangement joins TRBV7-6 to TRBJ2-3; unclear D gene. The CDR3 is 14 residues long. V was clipped by 2 bases and J by 6 bases, with 12 bases between them. Germline loops: CDR1 SGHVS, CDR2 FNYEAQ. CDR3 sequence reads: CASSLRRTSDTQYF. The CDR3 nucleotides read TGTGCCAGCAGCTTACGACGGACCTCGGATACGCAGTATTTT. The full variable domain, with the rest looked up from reference TRBV7-6 and TRBJ2-3, is GAGVSQSPRYKVTKRGQDVALRCDPISGHVSLYWYRQALGQGPEFLTYFNYEAQQDKSGLPNDRFSAERPEGSISTLTIQRTEQRDSAMYRCASSLRRTSDTQYFGPGTRLTVL.

The chain carries TRBV6-1 and TRBJ2-4; D is perhaps TRBD2 (6 bases). V was shortened by 4 bases and J by 0 bases, with 13 bases between the two germline ends. The CDR3 is 16 amino acids. CDR1 and CDR2 (germline): MNHNS, SASEGT. The DNA of the CDR3 is TGTGCCAGCAGTGGTTTATTAGCGGCAGCCAAAAACATTCAGTACTTC. Its translation is CASSGLLAAAKNIQYF.